The source of this TCR beta chain is a study of T cell repertoires in cytomegalovirus infection (dated by TCRdb to 2018 to 2020). About the investigation overall: Alongside well-studied HLA-B-restricted epitopes, the peptide stimulations were aimed at recently identified HLA-C-restricted CMV epitopes, whose presentation resists viral immunomodulation. Donor HLA type was relevant to the analysis, as public TCR beta signatures indicated carriage of CMV infection together with the matching HLA type. The paper's findings and limits, for the study overall: In both this cohort and an independent roughly 400-donor cohort, the cumulative frequency of public TCR beta family members distinguished carriers of CMV infection plus the relevant HLA type. The ex vivo response was dominated by HLA-C-restricted CMV-specific TCR beta clonotypes, which also provided the single most frequent clonotype in two of eight donors.

The treatment or condition label, as the study defines it: in vitro stimulation with specific CMV peptide epitopes to enrich CMV-specific T cells. Instrument on record: Illumina HiSeq 1500. TCRdb's own reprocessing of the public reads used fastp at Q25 and MiXCR and kept productive beta chains. Each CDR3 protein appears once, grouped with its most common genes and DNA. This sample has 550,000 to 700,000 distinct CDR3 sequences in its table, and 40% of those were observed once. The ten most abundant clones make up 48% of the sample. To note about this clonotype: Its antigen specificity is not known. No base quality values were provided; no much bigger clone lies one nucleotide off.

There are 15 amino acids in the CDR3, from cysteine to phenylalanine inclusive. The sequence is cut down to CDR3 DNA, 45 bases in frame from base 1. The V end gives up 5 bases and the J end 0 bases, leaving 4 bases in the junction not matched to a gene. The rearranged chain carries TRBV12-3 or TRBV12-4 and TRBJ1-1; the central 9 bases match TRBD1. This receptor was identified in a human donor in good health (CMV status not recorded). Some clones in this sample may be carry-over from other donors' samples. The sample consisted of cultured PBMCs, taken from culture after CMV antigen stimulation. The DNA sequence is as follows: TGTGCCAGCAGTCGGACAGGGGTCATGAACACTGAAGCTTTCTTT. This is translated as CASSRTGVMNTEAFF.